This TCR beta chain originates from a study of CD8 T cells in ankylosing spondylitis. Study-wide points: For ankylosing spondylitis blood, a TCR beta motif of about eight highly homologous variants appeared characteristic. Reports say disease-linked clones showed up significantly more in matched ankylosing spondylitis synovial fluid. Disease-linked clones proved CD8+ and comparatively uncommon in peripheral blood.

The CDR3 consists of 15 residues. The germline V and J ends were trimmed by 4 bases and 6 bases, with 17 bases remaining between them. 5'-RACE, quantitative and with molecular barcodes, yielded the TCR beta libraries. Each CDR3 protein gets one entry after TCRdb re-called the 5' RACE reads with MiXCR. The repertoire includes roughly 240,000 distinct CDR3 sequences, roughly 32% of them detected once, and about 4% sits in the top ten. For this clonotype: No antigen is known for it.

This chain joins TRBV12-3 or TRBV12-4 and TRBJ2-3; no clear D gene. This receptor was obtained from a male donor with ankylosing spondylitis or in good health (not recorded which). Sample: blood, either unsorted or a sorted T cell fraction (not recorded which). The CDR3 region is CASSSPLGLRDTQYF. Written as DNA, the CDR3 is TGTGCCAGCAGTTCCCCCCTAGGATTAAGGGATACGCAGTATTTT.